A single sample is the source of the 16 T cell receptor beta chains below, sequenced in a study of long-term antiretroviral therapy in people with HIV. Run at survey level, the immunoSEQ assay was version v3.0. Profiled with immunoSEQ multiplex PCR; TCRdb holds only in-frame clones, not every one. The sample shows under 40,000 clones, about 88% of them seen only once. Material: unsorted PBMCs, obtained just over 2.7 years before starting antiretroviral therapy. The receptors were sampled from a woman in her thirties with HIV.

The V call is TRBV2, the J call TRBJ1-4, with D maybe TRBD1 (5 bases). CDR1 is SNHLY and CDR2 is FYNNEI in the germline V gene. Trimming stripped 4 bases from V and 3 bases from J, with 18 bases between. This CDR3 comprises 17 residues. CDR3 protein: CASSGGAWGQSNEKLFF. The CDR3 DNA reads as TGTGCCAGCAGTGGAGGTGCGTGGGGCCAATCTAATGAAAAACTGTTTTTT. The full variable domain, its missing parts supplied by reference TRBV2 and TRBJ1-4, is EPEVTQTPSHQVTQMGQEVILRCVPISNHLYFYWYRQILGQKVEFLVSFYNNEISEKSEIFDDQFSVERPDGSNFTLKIRSTKLEDSAMYFCASSGGAWGQSNEKLFFGSGTQLSVL.

This clone appeared once. The rearrangement uses TRBV18 and TRBJ1-2; D is uncertain. The CDR3 contains 15 residues. Germline V lookup: CDR1 KGHSH, CDR2 LQKENI. The ends were cut back, 3 bases at V and 0 bases at J, with 11 bases in the middle. The CDR3 region is CASSPTDGTNYGYTF. The CDR3, as DNA: TGTGCCAGCTCACCGACGGACGGAACTAACTATGGCTACACCTTC.

This rearrangement joins TRBV5-1 to TRBJ2-1; 10 bases line up with TRBD2. The CDR3 loop spans 16 amino acids. The junction had 5 bases not matched to a gene; V was cut back by 0 bases and J by 5 bases. The V gene's germline CDR1 is SGHRS and CDR2 YFSETQ. The CDR3 is CASSLGSGGKNNEQFF. CDR3 in DNA: TGCGCCAGCAGCTTGGGTAGCGGGGGGAAAAACAATGAGCAGTTCTTC.

This chain links TRBV7-9 with TRBJ1-1, with TRBD1 as a possible D gene (6 bases). The V gene lost 1 base and the J gene lost 4 bases, with 16 bases spanning the gap. Germline V CDR1 and CDR2: SEHNR, FQNEAQ (reference sequence). CDR3 length equals 16 residues. CDR3 bases: TGTGCCAGCAGCTTAGAGGGGGGAAGGGTGCCCACTGAAGCTTTCTTT. Its protein product is CASSLEGGRVPTEAFF.

The chain's CDR3 is CASRLSLEQFF. The CDR3 region has the DNA TGTGCCAGCAGGCTTAGTTTGGAGCAGTTCTTC. This chain joins TRBV2 and TRBJ2-1; D is undetermined. V gave up 6 bases and J gave up 10 bases, with 10 bases separating them. Looked up from germline, CDR1 is SNHLY and CDR2 is FYNNEI. The CDR3 is 11 amino acids.

The CDR3 region has the DNA TGTGCCAGCAGTGTGCGGGGACAGGGGATCGATGAGCAGTTCTTC. Residues: CASSVRGQGIDEQFF. V and J are TRBV6-1 and TRBJ2-1, with 10 bases lining up with TRBD1. The CDR3 is made up of 15 amino acids. J gave up 8 bases and V 4 bases, and 8 bases lay outside the gene matches. Germline V lookup: CDR1 MNHNS, CDR2 SASEGT.

This clone was observed a few times. The chain has TRBV19 and TRBJ1-5, with a tentative D call TRBD1 (6 bases). Germline V lookup: CDR1 LNHDA, CDR2 SQIVND (reference sequence). CDR3 size: 14 residues. V lost 5 bases to trimming and J lost 4 bases, with 12 bases between them. CDR3 DNA sequence: TGTGCCAGTAGTCCCCAGGGGCGAAATCAGCCCCAGCATTTT. Amino acid sequence: CASSPQGRNQPQHF.

In the case of this clone: A junction end diverges from the germline sequence, so it may reflect a read error. The genes are TRBV11-2 and TRBJ1-6, with 7 bases fitting TRBD1. This CDR3 region has 17 residues. In germline, CDR1 is SGHAT, CDR2 FQNNGV. Here the CDR3 DNA reads TGTGCCAGCAGCGTAGACAGGGCTCCTACCTATAATTCACCCCTCCACTTT. It codes for CASSVDRAPTYNSPLHF.

This clone was counted once. The V and J genes are TRBV19 and TRBJ1-2; D not certain. The CDR3 extends over 15 amino acids. CDR1 is LNHDA and CDR2 is SQIVND in the germline V gene (reference sequence). Trimming shortened V by 6 bases and J by 5 bases, and 19 bases separated the two germline ends. The CDR3 loop is CASSPATLLNYGYTF. The CDR3 DNA reads as TGTGCCAGTAGCCCAGCGACGTTATTAAATTATGGCTACACCTTC.

CDR3 loop: CASRPGVAGANVLTF. Written as DNA, the CDR3 is TGTGCCAGTAGACCCGGGGTAGCTGGGGCCAACGTCCTGACTTTC. This chain links TRBV19 with TRBJ2-6; D possibly corresponds to TRBD2 (5 bases). Looked up from germline, CDR1 is LNHDA and CDR2 is SQIVND (reference sequence). V was trimmed by 6 bases and J by 2 bases, leaving 11 bases between them. This CDR3 spans 15 amino acids.

The chain links TRBV7-6 to TRBJ1-1, with D perhaps matching TRBD1 (6 bases). The CDR3 is 12 residues long. Germline CDR1 SGHVS, CDR2 FNYEAQ. V was shortened by 1 base and J by 7 bases, with 7 bases between the two germline ends. CDR3 in amino acids: CASSLVTGEAFF. For the CDR3, the DNA is TGTGCCAGCAGCTTAGTGACAGGTGAAGCTTTCTTT.

J is TRBJ1-5 and V is TRBV19; D remains ambiguous. The CDR3 extends over 15 amino acids. V shed 5 bases and J shed 0 bases, with 11 bases lying between them. Germline lookup yields CDR1 LNHDA and CDR2 SQIVND (reference sequence). Here the CDR3 reads CASSASLYSNQPQHF. The CDR3 nucleotides are TGTGCCAGTAGTGCGTCTCTGTATAGCAATCAGCCCCAGCATTTT. Full variable domain (remainder filled in from reference TRBV19 and TRBJ1-5): DGGITQSPKYLFRKEGQNVTLSCEQNLNHDAMYWYRQDPGQGLRLIYYSQIVNDFQKGDIAEGYSVSREKKESFPLTVTSAQKNPTAFYLCASSASLYSNQPQHFGDGTRLSIL.

The chain couples TRBV7-3 to TRBJ2-1; the D gene is possibly TRBD1 (5 bases). V was trimmed by 5 bases and J by 2 bases, leaving 10 bases between them. This CDR3 has 14 residues. Germline V gives CDR1 SGHTA, CDR2 FQGTGA. The CDR3 DNA reads TGTGCCAGCAGCCCAGGGAAAACCTACAATGAGCAGTTCTTC. This encodes CASSPGKTYNEQFF.

This chain links TRBV12-2 with TRBJ2-2; the table's D call, TRBD1, has no DNA check behind it. TRBV12-2 is described as a pseudogene. The CDR3 has 14 residues. The CDR3 nucleotides read TGTGCAAGTCGCCCAGGGGTAGACACCGGGGAGCTGTTTTTT. Translating it yields CASRPGVDTGELFF.

The genes are TRBV29-1 and TRBJ1-3; D is unclear. Per germline, CDR1 SQVTM and CDR2 ANQGSEA. The CDR3 totals 12 residues. V gave up 7 bases and J gave up 2 bases, with 9 bases separating them. The CDR3 spells CSALRAGNTIYF. The DNA of the CDR3 is TGCAGCGCCTTAAGGGCTGGAAACACCATATATTTT.

This clone occurred once. This rearrangement joins TRBV20-1 to TRBJ2-5; D is possibly TRBD1 (5 bases). Germline CDR1 is DFQATT and CDR2 is SNEGSKA (reference sequence). This CDR3 is built from 11 residues. The V and J ends lost 6 bases and 5 bases respectively, with 10 bases between them. CDR3 loop: CSAGAGETQYF. The CDR3 region has the DNA TGCAGTGCAGGGGCCGGGGAGACCCAGTACTTC.